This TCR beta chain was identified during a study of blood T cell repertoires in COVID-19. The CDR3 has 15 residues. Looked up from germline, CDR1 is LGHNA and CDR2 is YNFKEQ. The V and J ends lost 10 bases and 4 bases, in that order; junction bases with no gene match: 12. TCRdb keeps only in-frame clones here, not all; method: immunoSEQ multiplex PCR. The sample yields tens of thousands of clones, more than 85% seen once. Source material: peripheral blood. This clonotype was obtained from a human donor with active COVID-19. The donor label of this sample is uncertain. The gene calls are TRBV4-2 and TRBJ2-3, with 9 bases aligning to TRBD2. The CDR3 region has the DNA TGTGCCACCCGAAAGGAGCGGGGGGTGGCAGATACGCAGTATTTT. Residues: CATRKERGVADTQYF.